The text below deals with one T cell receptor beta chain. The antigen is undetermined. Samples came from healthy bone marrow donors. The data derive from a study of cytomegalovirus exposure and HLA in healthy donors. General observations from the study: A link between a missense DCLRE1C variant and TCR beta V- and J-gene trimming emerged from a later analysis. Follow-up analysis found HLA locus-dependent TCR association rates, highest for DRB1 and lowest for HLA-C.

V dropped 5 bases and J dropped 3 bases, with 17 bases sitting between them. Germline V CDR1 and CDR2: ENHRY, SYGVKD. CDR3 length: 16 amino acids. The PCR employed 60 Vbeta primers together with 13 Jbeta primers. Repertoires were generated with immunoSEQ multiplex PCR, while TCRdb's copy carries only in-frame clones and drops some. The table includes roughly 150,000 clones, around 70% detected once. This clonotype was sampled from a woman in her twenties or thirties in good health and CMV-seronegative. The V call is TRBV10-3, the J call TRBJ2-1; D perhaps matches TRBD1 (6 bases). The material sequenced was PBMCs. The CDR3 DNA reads TGTGCCATCAGTACCATACAGGGAGAGAACTACAATGAGCAGTTCTTC. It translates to CAISTIQGENYNEQFF.